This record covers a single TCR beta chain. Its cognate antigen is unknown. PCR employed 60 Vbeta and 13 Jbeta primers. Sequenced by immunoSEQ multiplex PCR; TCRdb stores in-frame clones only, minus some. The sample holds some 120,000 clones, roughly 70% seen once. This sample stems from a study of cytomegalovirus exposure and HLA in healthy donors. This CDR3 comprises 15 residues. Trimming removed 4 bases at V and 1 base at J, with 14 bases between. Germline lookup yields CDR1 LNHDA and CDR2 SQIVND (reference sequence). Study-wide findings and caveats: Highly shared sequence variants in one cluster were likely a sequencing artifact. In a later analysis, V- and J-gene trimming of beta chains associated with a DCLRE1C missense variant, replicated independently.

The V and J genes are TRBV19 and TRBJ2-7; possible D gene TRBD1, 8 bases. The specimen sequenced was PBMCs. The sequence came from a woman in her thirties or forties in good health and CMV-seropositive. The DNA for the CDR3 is TGTGCCAGTAGTAGGACAGGGCGGGAGTCCTACGAGCAGTACTTC. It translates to CASSRTGRESYEQYF.